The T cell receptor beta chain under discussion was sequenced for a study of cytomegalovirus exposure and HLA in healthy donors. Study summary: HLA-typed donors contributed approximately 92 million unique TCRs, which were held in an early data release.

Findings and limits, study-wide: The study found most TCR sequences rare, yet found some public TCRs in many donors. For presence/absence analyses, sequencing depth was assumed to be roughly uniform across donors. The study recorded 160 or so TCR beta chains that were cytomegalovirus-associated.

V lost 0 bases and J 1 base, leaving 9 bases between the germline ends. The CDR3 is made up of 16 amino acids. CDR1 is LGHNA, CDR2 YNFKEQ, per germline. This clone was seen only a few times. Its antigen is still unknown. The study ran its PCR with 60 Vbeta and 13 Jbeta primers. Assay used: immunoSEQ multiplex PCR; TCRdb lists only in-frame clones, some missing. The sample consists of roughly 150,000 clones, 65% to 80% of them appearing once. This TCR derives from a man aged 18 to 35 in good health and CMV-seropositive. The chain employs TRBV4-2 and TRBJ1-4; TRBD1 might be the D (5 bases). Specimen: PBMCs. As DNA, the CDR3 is TGTGCCAGCAGCCAAGATGGGGGGGGAACTAATGAAAAACTGTTTTTT. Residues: CASSQDGGGTNEKLFF.